This section outlines one TCR beta chain sequence together with its context. Its antigen is currently unknown. The sample belongs to a study of cytomegalovirus exposure and HLA in healthy donors. General study findings and limits: The tendency of first-cohort TCR clusters to co-occur in the 120 or so validation repertoires was the finding of a later analysis. Most observed TCR sequences were rare, whereas some public TCRs were detected in many donors.

Sequencing was performed with immunoSEQ multiplex PCR; in TCRdb, only in-frame clones are kept and a portion is missing. The table lists 65,000 or so clones, around 95% of them singletons. The origin of this receptor is a man aged 18 to 29 in good health and CMV-seropositive. The sample comprised PBMCs.

DNA of the CDR3: TGTGCCAGCAGTGAATATGTCGCGAGGGATGAAAAACTGTTTTTT. Translated, it gives CASSEYVARDEKLFF. This sequence joins TRBV25-1 and TRBJ1-4; D is ambiguous. V lost 0 bases and J lost 6, with 11 bases in between. Looked up from germline, CDR1 is MGHDK and CDR2 is SYGVNS. The CDR3 runs 15 residues.